These T cell receptor beta chains were read from a single sample in a study of blood T cell repertoires in COVID-19. Clones were read by immunoSEQ multiplex PCR, and TCRdb kept only the in-frame ones, dropping some. The sample consists of about 340,000 clones, more than 85% of them appearing once. Sequenced input: PBMCs or T cells enriched from blood (not recorded which). These receptor sequences come from a woman under 40 who had recovered from COVID-19. Each CDR3 is given with its conserved first and last residue. D genes are given only for firm matches. Size is stated for part of the rows, as once, few or many counts, or as a class when the clone is expanded.

TRBV7-2,TRBD2,TRBJ2-2,.,TGTGCCAGCAGCTTTGGATTCGCGAGACTAGCGGGAAGAACCGGGGAGCTGTTTTTT,CASSFGFARLAGRTGELFF
TRBV28,.,TRBJ1-5,once,TGTGCCAGCAGCGAAGGACTGAGGGCCGATCAGCCCCAGCATTTT,CASSEGLRADQPQHF
TRBV28,.,TRBJ1-5,.,TGTGCCAGCAGCCGAGGCCAGCCCCAGCATTTT,CASSRGQPQHF
TRBV2,.,TRBJ1-1,.,TGTGCCAGCAGTGAGGGGGGGACGAACACTGAAGCTTTCTTT,CASSEGGTNTEAFF
TRBV28,TRBD2,TRBJ2-5,.,TGTGCCGGAGGTTCAGCGGGAACGGGAGAGACCCAGTACTTC,CAGGSAGTGETQYF
TRBV14,.,TRBJ1-4,.,TGTGCCAGCAGCCAAGCCTGGGAGGAAAAACTGTTTTTT,CASSQAWEEKLFF
TRBV27,.,TRBJ2-5,.,TGTGCCAGCAGTTCTAGGACTACTCAAGAGACCCAGTACTTC,CASSSRTTQETQYF
TRBV18,TRBD2,TRBJ2-7,.,TGTGCCAGCTCACCAGGGGAGGGGTCCGAGCAGTACTTC,CASSPGEGSEQYF
TRBV6-5,.,TRBJ2-7,.,TGTGCCAGCAGTTACTCCTCTTCCTACGAGCAGTACTTC,CASSYSSSYEQYF
TRBV6-5,TRBD1,TRBJ2-7,few,TGTGCCAGCAGTTACGCCGGACAGGGGTTCTACGAGCAGTACTTC,CASSYAGQGFYEQYF
TRBV5-1,.,TRBJ2-7,.,TGCGCCAGCAGCTCGGCGGGGTACGAGCAGTACTTC,CASSSAGYEQYF
TRBV19,TRBD1,TRBJ2-6,.,TGTGCCAGTAGTAGGGCCAGGGGGCCATCTGGGGCCAACGTCCTGACTTTC,CASSRARGPSGANVLTF
TRBV12-5,.,TRBJ2-2,.,TGTGCTAGTGCCCCAGGTAGTTTTAACACCGGGGAGCTGTTTTTT,CASAPGSFNTGELFF
TRBV4-3,TRBD2,TRBJ2-1,.,TGCGCCAGCAGCCCGACTAGCGGGAGGATATACAATGAGCAGTTCTTC,CASSPTSGRIYNEQFF
TRBV30,.,TRBJ2-3,.,TGTGCCTGGAGTGGGGCGAGTGTTTTAACAGATACGCAGTATTTT,CAWSGASVLTDTQYF
TRBV6-5,.,TRBJ1-1,.,TGTGCCAGCAGCCGCGTGACTGAAGCTTTCTTT,CASSRVTEAFF
TRBV13,TRBD1,TRBJ2-1,.,TGTGCCAGCAGCTCGACAGGGACTGAGCAGTTCTTC,CASSSTGTEQFF
TRBV19,.,TRBJ1-5,.,TGTGCCAGTAGTATCTCGTTCAATCAGCCCCAGCATTTT,CASSISFNQPQHF